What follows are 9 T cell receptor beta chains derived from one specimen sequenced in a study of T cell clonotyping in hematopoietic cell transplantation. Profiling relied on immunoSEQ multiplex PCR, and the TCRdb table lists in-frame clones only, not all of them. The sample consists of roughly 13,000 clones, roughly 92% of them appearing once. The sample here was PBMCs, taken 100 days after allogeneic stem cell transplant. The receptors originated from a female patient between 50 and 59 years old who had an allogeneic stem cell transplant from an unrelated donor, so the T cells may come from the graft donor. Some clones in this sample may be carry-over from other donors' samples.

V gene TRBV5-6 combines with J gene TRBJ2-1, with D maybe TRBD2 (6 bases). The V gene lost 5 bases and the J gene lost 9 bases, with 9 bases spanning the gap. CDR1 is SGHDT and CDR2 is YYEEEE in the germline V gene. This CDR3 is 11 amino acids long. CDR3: CASSGGVEQFF. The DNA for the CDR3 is TGTGCCAGCAGTGGAGGGGTTGAGCAGTTCTTC.

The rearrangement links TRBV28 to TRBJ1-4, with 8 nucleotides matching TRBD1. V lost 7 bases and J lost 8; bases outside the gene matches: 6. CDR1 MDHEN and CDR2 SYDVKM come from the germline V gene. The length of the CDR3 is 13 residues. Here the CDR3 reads CASIRGTGEKLFF. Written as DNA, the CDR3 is TGTGCCAGCATCCGGGGGACAGGCGAAAAACTGTTTTTT.

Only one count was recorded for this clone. CDR3 DNA sequence: TGTGCCAGCAGCCCCTCCCACCTGCCGACTAGTGGAGAGACCCAGTACTTC. Translation: CASSPSHLPTSGETQYF. This chain links TRBV4-2 with TRBJ2-5; D is possibly TRBD2 (6 bases). Germline V gene data show CDR1 as LGHNA and CDR2 as YNFKEQ. V was trimmed by 4 bases and J by 4 bases, leaving 22 bases between them. The CDR3 runs 17 residues.

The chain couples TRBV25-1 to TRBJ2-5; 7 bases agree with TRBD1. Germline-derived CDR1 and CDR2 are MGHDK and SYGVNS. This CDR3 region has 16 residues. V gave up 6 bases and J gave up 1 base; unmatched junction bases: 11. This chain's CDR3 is CASSDQTGTLQETQYF. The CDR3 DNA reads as TGTGCCAGCAGCGATCAGACAGGGACACTCCAAGAGACCCAGTACTTC.

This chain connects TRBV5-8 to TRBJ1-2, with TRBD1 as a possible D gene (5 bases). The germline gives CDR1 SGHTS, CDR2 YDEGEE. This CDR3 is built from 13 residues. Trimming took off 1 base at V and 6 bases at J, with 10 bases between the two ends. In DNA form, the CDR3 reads TGTGCCAGCAGCTTGTGGGGCTCGGATGGCTACACCTTC. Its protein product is CASSLWGSDGYTF.

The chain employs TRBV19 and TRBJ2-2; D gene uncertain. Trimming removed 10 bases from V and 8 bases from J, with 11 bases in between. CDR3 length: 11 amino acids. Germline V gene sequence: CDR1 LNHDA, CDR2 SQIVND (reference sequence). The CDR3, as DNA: TGTGCCACCCTCCATTTGGGGGAGCTGTTTTTT. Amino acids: CATLHLGELFF.

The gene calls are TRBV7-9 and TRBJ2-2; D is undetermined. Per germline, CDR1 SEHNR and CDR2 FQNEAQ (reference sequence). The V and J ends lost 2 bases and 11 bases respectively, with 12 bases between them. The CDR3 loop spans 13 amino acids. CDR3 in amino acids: CASSLSSGPELFF. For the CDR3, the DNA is TGTGCCAGCAGCTTATCCTCCGGGCCCGAGCTGTTTTTT.

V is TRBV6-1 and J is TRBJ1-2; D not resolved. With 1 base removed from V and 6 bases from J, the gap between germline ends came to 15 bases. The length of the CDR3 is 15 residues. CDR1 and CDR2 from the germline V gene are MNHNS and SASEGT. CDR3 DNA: TGTGCCAGCAGTGAAGTAGGCCATAGGAGGGATGGCTACACCTTC. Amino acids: CASSEVGHRRDGYTF.

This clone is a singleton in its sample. CDR3 loop: CASSLVEDGYTF. The CDR3 nucleotides are TGTGCCAGCAGCTTAGTGGAGGACGGCTACACCTTC. The chain carries TRBV7-6 and TRBJ1-2; no definite D call. The germline CDR1 and CDR2 sequences are SGHVS and FNYEAQ. Trimming took off 1 base at V and 8 bases at J, with 8 bases between the two ends. There are 12 residues in the CDR3.